This TCR beta chain came from a study of early T cells in non-severe SARS-CoV-2 infection. The CDR3 runs to 15 residues. J lost 8 bases, V lost 3 bases, and 13 bases had no gene match. CDR1 and CDR2 from the germline V gene are SQVTM and ANQGSEA. This clonotype was seen only a few times. Individual cDNA molecules carried attached unique molecular identifiers. TCRdb re-called the 5' RACE reads through MiXCR, storing one row per CDR3 protein. The sample has tens of thousands of distinct CDR3 sequences, 9.3% seen once. V is TRBV29-1 and J is TRBJ2-1; 7 bases align to TRBD2. Sequencing was performed on whole blood. This clonotype was obtained from an adult who was a healthcare worker with PCR-confirmed SARS-CoV-2 infection or an uninfected control (not recorded which). CDR3 DNA sequence: TGCAGCGTTGATTTGGCTAGCGGAGGACGGGATGAGCAGTTCTTC. It specifies CSVDLASGGRDEQFF.